These 19 T cell receptor beta chains share one sample of origin, sequenced in a study of beta chain features in type 1 diabetes. General observations from the study: Shorter TCRB CDR3s, moderately but significantly so, were found in Type 1 diabetes patients in all four CD4+ subsets.

The antigens of these receptors remain unknown. The entirety of the isolated RNA underwent reverse transcription, so expressed TCRB transcripts were sequenced. TCRdb keeps only in-frame clones here, not all; method: immunoSEQ multiplex PCR. This sample yields under 400,000 clones, of which roughly 12% are seen a single time; 0.0085% to 0.012% belongs to the top ten. Sequences were obtained from naive CD4+ T cells from blood. The receptors shown here come from a woman in her late teens or twenties with type 1 diabetes.

The table lists this clone with a few counts. The chain couples TRBV27 to TRBJ1-2; 8 bases agree with TRBD1. The CDR3 loop spans 15 amino acids. V was pared by 6 bases and J by 6 bases, with 12 bases of the junction left unmatched. The V gene's germline CDR1 is MNHEY and CDR2 SMNVEV (reference sequence). The CDR3 spells CASRGVKDRVNGYTF. The CDR3 DNA sequence: TGTGCCAGCAGGGGCGTCAAGGACAGGGTCAATGGCTACACCTTC.

This clone was counted between two and nine times. As DNA, the CDR3 is TGTGCCAGCAGCCGCCAGGGACTAGCGGGAGGCAATGAGCAGTTCTTC. Amino acids: CASSRQGLAGGNEQFF. The chain couples TRBV11-2 to TRBJ2-1; 15 bases align to TRBD2. CDR1 SGHAT and CDR2 FQNNGV come from the germline V gene. The CDR3 contains 16 residues. V lost 5 bases and J lost 6; bases outside the gene matches: 5.

This clone was detected only a few times. This sequence joins TRBV6-6 and TRBJ2-5; perhaps TRBD2 as D (7 bases). Germline CDR1 reads MNHNY; CDR2 reads SVGAGI (reference sequence). Trimming pared 10 bases from V and 4 bases from J, leaving 16 bases between. This CDR3 contains 13 residues. The CDR3 loop reads CATKKGGIETQYF. Written as DNA, the CDR3 is TGTGCCACCAAAAAGGGGGGGATAGAGACCCAGTACTTC.

The chain links TRBV28 to TRBJ1-1, with TRBD1 matching over 7 bases. The CDR3 covers 15 residues. Trimming cost V 3 bases and J 1 base; bases outside gene matches: 5. Germline values: CDR1 MDHEN, CDR2 SYDVKM. The CDR3 region has the DNA TGTGCCAGCAGTTTGGGAGACAGGGAGAACACTGAAGCTTTCTTT. This codes for CASSLGDRENTEAFF. The variable domain in full, completed from reference TRBV28 and TRBJ1-1, reads DVKVTQSSRYLVKRTGEKVFLECVQDMDHENMFWYRQDPGLGLRLIYFSYDVKMKEKGDIPEGYSVSREKKERFSLILESASTNQTSMYLCASSLGDRENTEAFFGQGTRLTVV.

This chain connects TRBV5-6 to TRBJ1-1; D may be TRBD1 (6 bases). With 5 bases removed from V and 2 bases from J, the gap between germline ends came to 13 bases. The CDR3 loop spans 14 amino acids. Germline V lookup: CDR1 SGHDT, CDR2 YYEEEE. The CDR3 nucleotides are TGTGCCAGCAGTCTACTGGACAGAAACACTGAAGCTTTCTTT. It yields the protein CASSLLDRNTEAFF. The full variable domain, with the rest looked up from reference TRBV5-6 and TRBJ1-1, is DAGVTQSPTHLIKTRGQQVTLRCSPKSGHDTVSWYQQALGQGPQFIFQYYEEEERQRGNFPDRFSGHQFPNYSSELNVNALLLGDSALYLCASSLLDRNTEAFFGQGTRLTVV.

This clone was found a few times. V gene TRBV5-1 combines with J gene TRBJ2-7, with D perhaps TRBD1 (7 bases). Germline V gene lookup returns CDR1 SGHRS and CDR2 YFSETQ. CDR3 length: 14 amino acids. Between the trimmed V and J ends, which lost 4 bases and 2 bases, there was a span of 13 bases. CDR3 nucleotides: TGCGCCAGCAGCCAGACAGGGAGGCCCTACGAGCAGTACTTC. Translating it yields CASSQTGRPYEQYF.

This sequence joins TRBV11-2 and TRBJ2-1; D unresolved. Trimming pared 6 bases from V and 7 bases from J, leaving 10 bases between. Germline V gene lookup returns CDR1 SGHAT and CDR2 FQNNGV. The length of the CDR3 is 12 residues. CDR3 protein: CASSPVPNEQFF. DNA of the CDR3: TGTGCCAGCAGTCCAGTTCCGAATGAGCAGTTCTTC.

This clone was detected a few times. This chain uses TRBV19 with TRBJ2-1; D possibly corresponds to TRBD1 (6 bases). Germline-derived CDR1 and CDR2 are LNHDA and SQIVND (reference sequence). The CDR3 runs 12 residues. V was pared by 3 bases and J by 9 bases, with 9 bases between. The CDR3 protein is CASSIGGGEQFF. The DNA of the CDR3 is TGTGCCAGTAGTATTGGGGGCGGTGAGCAGTTCTTC.

This clone was recorded a few times. The gene calls are TRBV29-1 and TRBJ2-5; D not certain. The CDR3 runs 12 residues. V lost 7 bases and J lost 8, with 17 bases in between. Germline V CDR1 and CDR2: SQVTM, ANQGSEA. The CDR3 DNA follows: TGCAGCGGTTCCCCTCAAATGAGTACCCAGTACTTC. As protein: CSGSPQMSTQYF.

This clone turned up a few times. The rearrangement links TRBV6-5 to TRBJ1-2, with 7 bases fitting TRBD1. The ends lost 0 bases at V and 6 bases at J; junction bases unmatched: 1. This CDR3 spans 13 amino acids. Germline V lookup: CDR1 MNHEY, CDR2 SVGAGI. The CDR3 region has the DNA TGTGCCAGCAGTTACTCTCAGGGGGATGGCTACACCTTC. It codes for CASSYSQGDGYTF.

This clone was seen only a few times. This chain connects TRBV10-3 to TRBJ1-5; the D gene is possibly TRBD1 (5 bases). V was clipped by 5 bases and J by 4 bases, with 12 bases between them. The CDR3 runs 14 residues. CDR1 and CDR2 (germline): ENHRY, SYGVKD. The CDR3 DNA reads TGTGCCATCAGTCCTTCCGCAGGGAATCAGCCCCAGCATTTT. Translating it yields CAISPSAGNQPQHF.

This clone was recorded a few times. In DNA, the CDR3 is TGTGCCAGCAGTGAATCCTCCGGGGTCCGCTACGAGCAGTACTTC. Translating gives CASSESSGVRYEQYF. This rearrangement joins TRBV25-1 to TRBJ2-7, with D possibly TRBD2 on 5 matching bases. Germline CDR1 MGHDK, CDR2 SYGVNS. The CDR3 covers 15 residues. V lost 1 base to trimming and J lost 3 bases, with 13 bases between them.

This clone was observed a handful of times. The sample carries other DNA sequences with the same CDR3. V usage is TRBV5-1 and J usage is TRBJ1-4; 8 bases agree with TRBD1. Germline V gene data show CDR1 as SGHRS and CDR2 as YFSETQ. The length of the CDR3 is 14 residues. The V and J ends lost 2 bases and 5 bases, in that order; junction bases with no gene match: 2. DNA of the CDR3: TGCGCCAGCAGCTTTGGACAGGGAAATGAAAAACTGTTTTTT. It yields the protein CASSFGQGNEKLFF. The full variable domain, its missing parts supplied by reference TRBV5-1 and TRBJ1-4, is KAGVTQTPRYLIKTRGQQVTLSCSPISGHRSVSWYQQTPGQGLQFLFEYFSETQRNKGNFPGRFSGRQFSNSRSEMNVSTLELGDSALYLCASSFGQGNEKLFFGSGTQLSVL.

The rearrangement links TRBV10-3 to TRBJ2-7; 10 positions match TRBD2. The V segment lost 8 bases and the J segment 5 bases; nucleotides outside the gene matches: 6. Per the germline V gene, CDR1 is ENHRY and CDR2 is SYGVKD. The CDR3 is 13 residues long. The CDR3 coding sequence is TGTGCCATCTCGGCTAGCGGGGGCAACGAGCAGTACTTC. Its translation: CAISASGGNEQYF.

The chain combines TRBV19 with TRBJ1-5, with a tentative D call TRBD1 (5 bases). CDR3 length: 15 amino acids. Germline V gives CDR1 LNHDA, CDR2 SQIVND (reference sequence). The V end lost 6 bases, the J end lost 2 bases, and 14 bases lay between the germline ends. The CDR3 reads CASRWGGGGNQPQHF. Here the CDR3 DNA reads TGTGCCAGTAGATGGGGTGGGGGGGGCAATCAGCCCCAGCATTTT.

V is TRBV4-1 and J is TRBJ1-5; D not resolved. Germline CDR1 MGHRA, CDR2 YSYEKL. The CDR3 has 15 amino acids. The V and J ends lost 0 bases and 4 bases respectively, with 10 bases between them. This CDR3 reads CASSQESVANQPQHF. The CDR3 DNA reads as TGCGCCAGCAGCCAAGAATCGGTTGCGAATCAGCCCCAGCATTTT.

Concerning this clone itself: Relative to the germline gene, one junction end is altered; a read error may explain this. The chain couples TRBV7-7 to TRBJ2-3; TRBD1 agrees at 8 bases. The CDR3 consists of 15 residues. Germline values: CDR1 SSHAT, CDR2 FNYEAQ (reference sequence). This CDR3 reads CASSPGTGGSDTQYF. CDR3 sequence (DNA): TGTGCTAGCAGCCCCGGGACAGGTGGAAGCGATACGCAGTATTTT.

This chain joins TRBV30 and TRBJ2-7; D uncertain. V shed 3 bases and J shed 3 bases, with 12 bases lying between them. CDR3 size: 13 residues. Germline CDR1 and CDR2: GTSNPN and SVGIG (reference sequence). CDR3 coding DNA: TGTGCCTGGAGAGTGCTAGATCGCTACGAGCAGTACTTC. Its protein product is CAWRVLDRYEQYF.

The table lists this clone with a few counts. V and J are TRBV4-2 and TRBJ2-1; 7 bases line up with TRBD2. V lost 4 bases and J lost 8; bases outside the gene matches: 8. The CDR3 covers 14 residues. CDR1 is LGHNA and CDR2 is YNFKEQ in the germline V gene. The CDR3 sequence is CASSPLGGSDEQFF. DNA of the CDR3: TGTGCCAGCAGCCCCCTAGGCGGGAGCGATGAGCAGTTCTTC.